The present T cell receptor (beta chain) was sequenced within a study of blood T cell repertoires in COVID-19. Study at large: Acute and convalescent COVID-19 samples came from the United States, Italy and Spain. Sample material is recorded as cDNA or gDNA derived from T cells, B-cell-depleted T cells, or PBMCs.

Original processing notes: Amplification of reference gene primers was used by the study to estimate nucleated cell counts. TCRdb's copy holds only in-frame clones and misses some; the assay was immunoSEQ multiplex PCR. From that table come the V and J calls and clone size; the DNA was used to work out D and trimming. The sample contains about 100,000 clones, around 90% of which appear only once. This CDR3 has 14 amino acids. Trimming cost V 2 bases and J 2 bases, with 8 bases left between them. CDR1 KGHSH and CDR2 LQKENI come from the germline V gene. Sequenced sample: peripheral blood. The gene calls are TRBV18 and TRBJ2-3, with a possible D match to TRBD2 (5 bases). The clonotype comes from a human donor in a cohort sampled during active COVID-19. The CDR3: CASSPATTTDTQYF. For the CDR3, the DNA is TGTGCCAGCTCACCAGCGACTACCACAGATACGCAGTATTTT.